This T cell receptor beta chain stems from a study of blood T cells in healthy people across ages. Looking at the study overall: About one barcoded beta molecule per two T cells was the capture yield of template switching. Study-wide points: Researchers judged that diversity estimates from one million T cells fell short of true values.

Trimming at V came to 2 bases and at J to 3 bases, leaving 11 bases not matched to a gene. The CDR3 is 17 amino acids. Germline V gene sequence: CDR1 MNHEY, CDR2 SMNVEV (reference sequence). Each sample yielded at least 6 million isolated PBMCs. This clonotype was recorded a few times. Its specificity is unknown. It was with a sample-barcoded 5' primer and a J-beta primer mix that a second PCR of about 6 to 12 cycles was run. TCRdb itself ran the 5' RACE reads through MiXCR, one entry per CDR3 protein. Of 730,000 or so distinct CDR3 sequences in the sample, roughly two fifths were seen once. Sequenced material: blood. This receptor was identified in a woman aged 55-69 years in good health. The gene calls are TRBV27 and TRBJ2-7; 9 bases agree with TRBD2. The CDR3 region is CASSLMIAGGTLYEQYF. CDR3 DNA: TGTGCCAGCAGTTTAATGATCGCGGGAGGGACTCTCTACGAGCAGTACTTC.